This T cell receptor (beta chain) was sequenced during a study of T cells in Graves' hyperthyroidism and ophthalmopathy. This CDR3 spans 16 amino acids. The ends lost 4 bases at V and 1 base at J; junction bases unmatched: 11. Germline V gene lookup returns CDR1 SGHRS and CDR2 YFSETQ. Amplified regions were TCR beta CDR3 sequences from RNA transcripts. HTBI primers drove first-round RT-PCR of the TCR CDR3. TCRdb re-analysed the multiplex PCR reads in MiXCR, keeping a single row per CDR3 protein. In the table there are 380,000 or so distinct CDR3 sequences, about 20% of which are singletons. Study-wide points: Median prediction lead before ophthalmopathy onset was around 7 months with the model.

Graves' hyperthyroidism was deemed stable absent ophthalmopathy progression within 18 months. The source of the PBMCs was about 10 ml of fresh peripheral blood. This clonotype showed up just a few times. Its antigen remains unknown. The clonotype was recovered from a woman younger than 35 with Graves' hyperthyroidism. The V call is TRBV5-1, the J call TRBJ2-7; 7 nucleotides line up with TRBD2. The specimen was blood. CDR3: CASSPSSGAASYEQYF. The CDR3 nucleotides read TGCGCCAGCAGCCCCTCAAGCGGGGCGGCTTCCTACGAGCAGTACTTC. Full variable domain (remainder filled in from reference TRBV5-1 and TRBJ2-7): KAGVTQTPRYLIKTRGQQVTLSCSPISGHRSVSWYQQTPGQGLQFLFEYFSETQRNKGNFPGRFSGRQFSNSRSEMNVSTLELGDSALYLCASSPSSGAASYEQYFGPGTRLTVT.